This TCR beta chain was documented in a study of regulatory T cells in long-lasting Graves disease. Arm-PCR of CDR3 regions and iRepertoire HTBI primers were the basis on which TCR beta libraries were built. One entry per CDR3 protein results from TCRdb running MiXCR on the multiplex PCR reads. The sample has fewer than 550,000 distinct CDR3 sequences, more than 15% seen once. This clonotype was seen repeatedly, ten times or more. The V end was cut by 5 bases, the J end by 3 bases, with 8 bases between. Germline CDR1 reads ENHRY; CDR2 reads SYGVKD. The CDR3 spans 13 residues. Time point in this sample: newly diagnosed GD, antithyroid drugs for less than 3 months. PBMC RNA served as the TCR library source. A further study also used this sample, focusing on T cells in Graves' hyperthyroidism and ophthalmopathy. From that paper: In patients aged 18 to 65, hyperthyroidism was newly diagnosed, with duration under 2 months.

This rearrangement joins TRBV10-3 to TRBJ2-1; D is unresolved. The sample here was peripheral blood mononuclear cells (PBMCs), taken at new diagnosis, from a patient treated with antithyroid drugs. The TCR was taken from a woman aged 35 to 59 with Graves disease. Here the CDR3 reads CAISTTNYNEQFF. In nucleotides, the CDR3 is TGTGCCATCAGTACCACTAACTACAATGAGCAGTTCTTC.